This is a list of T cell receptor beta chains from one sample in a study of molecular identifiers for immune sequencing clone quantification. TCRdb re-derived calls from the PCR reads in MiXCR, one entry per CDR3 protein. The sample lists about 630,000 distinct CDR3 sequences, about 25% occurring once. Sequenced material: naive CD8+ T cells from blood, with Jurkat cell RNA spiked in. Receptor source: a human donor in good health. Some libraries in this study had Jurkat cell RNA spiked in. Both conserved end residues are trimmed from each CDR3. Fields, in order: CDR3 protein, V gene, clone size. Some rows mark clone size as missing; the rest say once, few, many or name a class of expanded clone.

CDR3: ASSPRQGANSPLH; V: TRBV9; size: many
CDR3: ASSLLVTPMNTEAF; V: TRBV5-6; size: few
CDR3: ASRTGGMGRLSGNTIY; V: TRBV6-5; size: few
CDR3: ASQKDRADRNTEAF; V: TRBV4-3; size: many
CDR3: ASSQALISALREQF; V: TRBV4-2; size: .
CDR3: ASSQDRNRRSDTQY; V: TRBV4-3; size: few
CDR3: ASSPPGGSEKLF; V: TRBV7-9; size: many
CDR3: SASSLAAYEQY; V: TRBV20-1; size: many
CDR3: ASSVEGLAAFETQY; V: TRBV9; size: many
CDR3: SARSGSYEQY; V: TRBV20-1; size: many
CDR3: ASSLEEWETQY; V: TRBV7-9; size: .
CDR3: ASSTLAGGWDNEQF; V: TRBV7-9; size: .
CDR3: ASSHSLAGYTDTQY; V: TRBV4-3; size: many
CDR3: ASSSPGQGASDEQY; V: TRBV19; size: .
CDR3: ASSPTRGETQY; V: TRBV7-9; size: many
CDR3: ASSLGGAIGNQPQH; V: TRBV27; size: .
CDR3: ASSPGTGGVANYGYT; V: TRBV9; size: .
CDR3: ASSPGQGGEQY; V: TRBV12-3/TRBV12-4; size: many
CDR3: ASSVNQGEGMVTEAF; V: TRBV2; size: few
CDR3: ASSQGASGLREQY; V: TRBV4-3; size: few